This TCR beta chain is from a study of cytomegalovirus exposure and HLA in healthy donors (dated by TCRdb to about 2017). Study-wide context: An earlier analysis of several hundred of the donors reported about 280 Gb of sequence data and roughly 120 million unique TCR beta sequences obtained from some 200 million T cells. An early release covering 550 to 700 HLA-typed donors comprised about 300 gigabases of sequencing data and roughly 86 million unique TCR sequences. Of the approximately 370 genotyped donors, 75% to 85% were placed in the genetic ancestry cluster associated with self-reported Caucasian donors. The study aimed to test whether cataloging public T cell receptors could reveal signatures of past pathogen exposure. The study used immunosequencing to profile the T cell repertoires of hundreds of subjects and linked those repertoires to cytomegalovirus serostatus. Besides the first cohort of roughly 660 subjects, a separate validation cohort made up of roughly 120 different subjects was used. To predict cytomegalovirus infection status, the study combined high-throughput TCR immunosequencing, statistical association of individual TCRs with disease status, and machine learning. In a later analysis, previously published TCR beta repertoires from 666 donors were re-analyzed and high-resolution HLA genotyping was added so that TCR occurrence patterns could be studied. In the later analysis, no new phenotypic data were used to find candidate immune exposures; instead, reliance was placed on TCR beta sequences and their occurrence across donors. In an earlier analysis of several hundred of the donors, high-throughput TCR beta sequencing was used to judge whether each TCR beta V gene segment behaved as functional or pseudogenic. Alongside the repertoire data, information on donor age, sex, ethnicity and CMV serostatus was compiled. A later genetic analysis took genome-wide SNP genotypes for about 55% of the roughly 700 donors and used that subset as a discovery cohort. All discovery cohort repertoires had been generated using a single sequencing platform. Both class I and class II loci were covered by HLA typing, at four-digit resolution. The number of typed donors differed by locus: about 620-630 for A, B, C, DRB1 and DQB1; 522 for DQA1; approximately 600 for DPA1; and about 450 for DPB1. Because of strong linkage in the cohort, roughly five DR-DQ haplotypes were treated as single units for association and clustering. On average, about 240,000 unique TCR beta nucleotide sequences were sequenced per donor among a few hundred genotyped donors of the cohort, with around 19% of those sequences being non-productive. The paper's findings and limits, for the study overall: While some public TCRs were present in many individuals, most TCR sequences turned up only very rarely across donors. Three of the identified cytomegalovirus-associated TCR beta chains were confirmed in vitro to be specific for cytomegalovirus antigens. Roughly uniform sequencing depth across donors was assumed in presence/absence analyses, although this assumption may not hold. At a false discovery rate of 0.05, a later analysis linked about 17,000 TCR beta sequences to specific HLA alleles. A further reported finding was that TCR beta sequences accurately predicted the HLA-A and HLA-B alleles for most subjects in the first cohort. According to a later analysis, most CMV-associated TCR beta chains appeared to be HLA-restricted, and the HLA associations seemed to be driven largely by CMV exposure. According to a later genetic analysis, donors in an Asian-associated ancestry cluster had fewer N-insertions in productive TCRs than the approximately 670-donor mean. The study gave a list of more than 150 TCR beta chains associated with cytomegalovirus. When HLA alleles, especially DR and DQ, strongly co-occurred, TCR associations were difficult to assign to individual alleles. V-gene and J-gene trimming of TCR beta chains was associated with a missense DCLRE1C variant in a later genetic analysis, and the association was replicated in an independent cohort. According to the authors, the approach could potentially be generalized to other disease states and immunological phenotypes. In an earlier analysis of roughly 560 of the donors, most TCR beta V segments were observed in productive rearrangements about 87% or about 30% of the time, broadly matching IMGT annotations. Because HLA typing was missing for some donors at each locus, association tests included only the typed subset. In a later analysis, HLA-associated TCR beta chains showed more clonal expansion and lower generation probabilities than non-associated chains that were equally common. Immune exposure information for the cohort was limited to CMV serostatus. Linkage disequilibrium might explain the correlated functional status among segregating V segments, but an unknown experimental factor could not be ruled out. Because counts were too low, 15 to 20 rarely observed V segments, including chromosome 9 orphons, were excluded from the earlier analysis of 587 of the donors. Some IMGT-functional V segments, including TRBV6-2 and TRBV6-3, could not be told apart with the 87-base-pair reads, so those segments were excluded. The sequencing pipeline was judged likely to have produced a cluster of highly shared sequence variants as a technical artifact. According to a later analysis, TCR association rates differed among HLA loci, with DRB1 alleles showing the most associated TCRs and HLA-C alleles showing the fewest. In both the original and validation cohorts, the classifier was reported to diagnose cytomegalovirus status with high specificity and sensitivity. According to a later analysis, parvovirus B19, influenza, CMV and Epstein-Barr virus appeared linked to several top co-occurrence clusters. This cohort had only TCR beta chains sequenced, and the lack of alpha or paired-chain data limited which features could be detected.

The library was obtained by the immunoSEQ multiplex PCR assay. For the multiplex PCR, a mixture combining 60 forward primers for TCR Vbeta segments and 13 reverse primers for TCR Jbeta segments was used. The CDR3 region of rearranged TCR beta genes was amplified from genomic DNA by a multiplex PCR assay. On the Illumina HiSeq System, the amplified TCR beta libraries were sequenced as 87-base-pair reads. Per the original workflow: A later analysis tallied around 82 million unique TCR beta chains across the 666 repertoires, and roughly 11 million of those chains were shared by two or more donors. Raw reads were error-corrected and collapsed into unique sequences by a nearest-neighbor algorithm in which closely related sequences were merged to remove PCR and sequencing errors. V, D and J gene segments were assigned by aligning CDR3 sequences to IMGT reference sequences. For a sequence to be retained, a match of at least six nucleotides to both a V gene segment and a J gene segment was required. A rearrangement counted as productive if the CDR3 had no stop codons and remained in frame with V and J, and every other rearrangement counted as non-productive. Following IMGT convention, CDR3 was defined as the stretch from the second conserved V-encoded cysteine up to the conserved J-encoded phenylalanine. Sequences without an unambiguous match to a single V gene segment were excluded from the earlier analysis of about 630 of the donors. In an earlier analysis of 587 of the donors, a V segment was called functional when productive rearrangements were above 56.7%, and segregating when the standard deviation between donors exceeded 5%. A statistical classification framework was built for diagnosing cytomegalovirus status from the catalog of TCR beta chain sequences. A later analysis assigned V and J genes by comparing TCR nucleotide sequences with IMGT/GENE-DB human TR gene sequences. A later analysis assigned CDR3 sequences and most-parsimonious VDJ recombination scenarios with the TCRdist pipeline. In a later analysis, every TCR beta chain was defined by the combination of its CDR3 amino acid sequence and its V-gene family, and reads without a unique V-gene family were dropped. As a way to deal with suspected cross-contamination and a sequencing artifact, a later analysis dropped 450 to 600 nucleotide sequences that were highly shared and had low generation probability. In a later analysis, a clonal expansion index was calculated for each public chain from normalized within-repertoire ranks of inferred template counts. Generation probabilities in a later analysis came from a VDJ recombination model fitted to out-of-frame rearrangements, and those results were checked against IGoR. In a later analysis, hypergeometric tests were used to score TCR-TCR, TCR-HLA and TCR-CMV co-occurrence, with a repertoire-size bias correction applied to TCR pairs. False discovery rates were estimated in a later analysis by permuting HLA or CMV assignments 20 times. In a later analysis, co-occurring TCRs were grouped using DBSCAN, and TCRdist sequence similarity was added for clustering within HLA-allele-positive subsets. Repertoires with fewer than 30,000 or more than 120,000 public chains, plus five repertoires with anomalous nucleotide sharing, were excluded from co-occurrence clustering. Not all clones reach the TCRdb copy of this immuneACCESS table, which keeps in-frame sequences only. Checked studies attribute under half of the gap to unresolved V genes and leave the rest unexplained. The V and J calls and clone size are taken from that table; D and trimming were inferred from the DNA. The sample table shows 99,000 or so clones, and roughly 9.1% are seen once. The top ten clones comprise about 5% of the sample.

The CDR1 and CDR2 encoded by the germline V gene are SGHRS and YFSETQ. The CDR3 measures 12 amino acids from cysteine to phenylalanine. Only the CDR3 DNA is retained, 36 bases long and in frame from the first base. The trim is 0 bases for V and 6 bases for J, with a gap of 4 bases between the germline ends. The cohort comprised some 730 healthy bone marrow donors. All cohort members were sampled while nominally healthy, although unrecorded immune exposures were likely present. The donor was CMV seropositive and belonged to the group of around 300 seropositive cohort members. Every donor gave a peripheral blood sample, and the peripheral blood mononuclear cells from that sample were used for TCR beta sequencing. Genomic DNA extraction from the blood cell samples was performed with the Qiagen DNeasy Blood Extraction Kit. With regard to this clone: Its target antigen remains unknown. Qualities for individual bases were not recorded, and no much larger clone is one base off.

This TCR was recovered from a man in his forties in good health and CMV-seropositive. Material: PBMCs. Recombination joined TRBV5-1 with TRBJ2-4, with the D gene too uncertain to name. The DNA sequence is given as TGCGCCAGCAGCTTGGCGGGAAACATTCAGTACTTC. Protein translation: CASSLAGNIQYF.